This is a list of T cell receptor beta chains from one sample in a study of blood T cell repertoires in COVID-19. The method was immunoSEQ multiplex PCR; TCRdb's version includes in-frame clones alone and lacks a portion of them. Of some 150,000 clones detected, over 75% appear once; the ten largest clones hold approximately 45%. The sequencing input was peripheral blood. The receptors originated from a human donor in a cohort sampled during active COVID-19. Each CDR3 is given with its conserved first and last residue. D genes are given only for firm matches. Clone size is given for some rows only: seen once, a few or many times, or a class if the clone is expanded.

abundance	v_gene	j_gene	d_gene	CDR3nt	CDR3aa
-	TRBV7-9	TRBJ1-1	-	TGTGCCAGCAGCTTCTGGGGGCAAGGCACTGAAGCTTTCTTT	CASSFWGQGTEAFF
-	TRBV7-2	TRBJ2-1	TRBD2	TGTGCCAGCAGTACCGGGCCTAGCGGGGGATATGAGCAGTTCTTC	CASSTGPSGGYEQFF
once	TRBV3-1/TRBV3-2	TRBJ1-1	-	TGTGCCAGCAGCCAATCCGGTCGGGACACTGAAGCTTTCTTT	CASSQSGRDTEAFF
-	TRBV19	TRBJ1-6	-	TGTGCCAGTAGTACTTCGGGGGGGTATCCACCCCTCCACTTT	CASSTSGGYPPLHF
-	TRBV5-1	TRBJ2-1	-	TGCGCCACATCGGAACAAGACGGGAACAACAATGAGCAGTTCTTC	CATSEQDGNNNEQFF
-	TRBV5-1	TRBJ2-3	-	TGCGCCAGCAGCTTCTACACAGATACGCAGTATTTT	CASSFYTDTQYF
-	TRBV19	TRBJ2-7	TRBD2	TGTGCCAGTAGTAACGGGGGGGGGCCGTACGAGCAGTACTTC	CASSNGGGPYEQYF
-	TRBV3-1/TRBV3-2	TRBJ2-7	TRBD2	TGTGCCAGCAGCCAGGGACTAGGGGCCTACGAGCAGTACTTC	CASSQGLGAYEQYF
-	TRBV4-2	TRBJ1-3	-	TGTGCCAGCAGCCAAGACACTGTAACCTCTGGAAACACCATATATTTT	CASSQDTVTSGNTIYF
-	TRBV7-2	TRBJ1-4	TRBD1	TGTGCCAGCAGCTCGAAGACAGGGATTAATGAAAAACTGTTTTTT	CASSSKTGINEKLFF
-	TRBV4-2	TRBJ1-2	TRBD1	TGTGCCAGCAGCCCTTCTAGGACAGGGGGCCCAAACTATGGCTACACCTTC	CASSPSRTGGPNYGYTF
-	TRBV14	TRBJ1-2	TRBD1	TGTGCCAGCAGCCAAGATACGGGACAGTATGGCTACACCTTC	CASSQDTGQYGYTF
-	TRBV20-1	TRBJ2-3	-	TGCAGTGCGATAGTCCTAGATACGCAGTATTTT	CSAIVLDTQYF
once	TRBV6-2/TRBV6-3	TRBJ1-1	-	TGTGCCAGCAGTCGCCAGGCCACTGAAGCTTTCTTT	CASSRQATEAFF
-	TRBV7-3	TRBJ1-1	TRBD1	TGTGCCAGCAGCTCACAGGGGCCTGGCACTGAAGCTTTCTTT	CASSSQGPGTEAFF
-	TRBV29-1	TRBJ2-2	TRBD1	TGCAGCGTGACAGGGACCACCGGGGAGCTGTTTTTT	CSVTGTTGELFF
-	TRBV27	TRBJ2-7	-	TGTGCCAGCAGTTTTTCCCGAGGCCCCTACGAGCAGTACTTC	CASSFSRGPYEQYF
-	TRBV2	TRBJ1-2	TRBD1	TGTGCCAGCAGATCCGGGACAGCGTCCTCCTATGGCTACACCTTC	CASRSGTASSYGYTF
once	TRBV28	TRBJ1-5	TRBD1	TGTGCCAGCAGTCCCCAGGGGGCCGGGCGCAATCAGCCCCAGCATTTT	CASSPQGAGRNQPQHF
-	TRBV18	TRBJ1-1	-	TGTGCCAGCTCACCACCGTCCCAGGTGAACACTGAAGCTTTCTTT	CASSPPSQVNTEAFF
-	TRBV20-1	TRBJ2-3	-	TGCAGCGCGATAGAAGATACGCAGTATTTT	CSAIEDTQYF
-	TRBV6-2/TRBV6-3	TRBJ2-7	TRBD1	TGTGCCAGCAGTTACCCCCGACAGGGCCAGTACTTC	CASSYPRQGQYF
-	TRBV6-2/TRBV6-3	TRBJ1-2	TRBD1	TGTGCCAGCAGCGGACAGGGATATGGCTACACCTTC	CASSGQGYGYTF
-	TRBV11-1	TRBJ2-1	-	TGTGCCAGCAGCTTAGGACTAGATAACAATGAGCAGTTCTTC	CASSLGLDNNEQFF
-	TRBV5-1	TRBJ2-2	-	TGCGCCAGCAGCCCTGGAGGTTCGAACACCGGGGAGCTGTTTTTT	CASSPGGSNTGELFF
-	TRBV5-5	TRBJ1-2	TRBD1	TGTGCCAGCAGCTTGGACAGGGGACATGGCTACACCTTC	CASSLDRGHGYTF
-	TRBV2	TRBJ2-7	-	TGTGCCAGCAGTGAACTTCCCGGGACACTCTACGAGCAGTACTTC	CASSELPGTLYEQYF
-	TRBV6-2/TRBV6-3	TRBJ2-2	TRBD2	TGTGCCAGCAGTCCCCGGACTAGCGGGAGCGGGGAGCTGTTTTTT	CASSPRTSGSGELFF
-	TRBV24-1	TRBJ1-5	TRBD1	TGTGCCACCAGTGGCACCACAGGGGTGGATCAGCCCCAGCATTTT	CATSGTTGVDQPQHF
few	TRBV28	TRBJ1-2	-	TGTGCCACCGGGAGGAGGGGTTGGGGCTACACCTTC	CATGRRGWGYTF
-	TRBV24-1	TRBJ1-1	TRBD1	TGTGCCACCAGGGACAGGGAGGGCGACACTGAAGCTTTCTTT	CATRDREGDTEAFF
-	TRBV3-1/TRBV3-2	TRBJ1-1	-	TGTGCCAGCAGCCAACAAGGTCGGGGGACCGGCACTGAAGCTTTCTTT	CASSQQGRGTGTEAFF
-	TRBV3-1/TRBV3-2	TRBJ2-4	-	TGTGCCAGCAGCCGAAGGGACTTAAACATTCAGTACTTC	CASSRRDLNIQYF
-	TRBV30	TRBJ2-5	TRBD1	TGTGCCTGGATAAAAGGGACAGGGCAAGAGACCCAGTACTTC	CAWIKGTGQETQYF